The clone carrying this T cell receptor beta chain was recorded many times. What it binds is unknown. The entry originates in a study of Graves' ophthalmopathy and Graves' hyperthyroidism. The study's findings and limits: Among thyroid clonotypes expanded above 0.001 frequency, most also appeared in blood.

This CDR3 comprises 15 residues. Trimming took 4 bases from V and 4 from J; bases not matched to a gene: 8. Germline assignment: CDR1 SGHVS and CDR2 FQNEAQ. Amplification from RNA transcripts yielded the TCR beta CDR3 regions. The first round was an RT-PCR with HTBI primers, and the second round was a multiplex PCR. TCRdb analysed the multiplex PCR reads with MiXCR anew, one entry per CDR3 protein. The table shows some 350,000 distinct CDR3 sequences, with approximately 18% occurring only once. Aged 18 to 65, the patients with hyperthyroidism had under 2 months' duration and were newly diagnosed. The PBMCs were taken from roughly 9.3 ml of fresh peripheral blood.

The J gene is TRBJ2-5, the V gene TRBV7-8, with TRBD1 matching over 8 bases. The receptor was isolated from an adult woman with stable Graves' hyperthyroidism. The specimen sequenced was peripheral blood. In DNA form, the CDR3 reads TGTGCCAGCAGCTCTTCCGGGACAGGTTCAGAGACCCAGTACTTC. Amino acid sequence: CASSSSGTGSETQYF.